Each of the 19 T cell receptor beta chains below was sequenced from the same sample in a study of beta chain features in type 1 diabetes. Antigen specificity for these receptors is unknown. The study, taken as a whole, reports: All four CD4+ subsets from Type 1 diabetes patients carried moderately but significantly shorter TCRB CDR3s.

TCRB transcripts that were expressed got sequenced, as all of the isolated RNA had been reverse transcribed. Data came from immunoSEQ multiplex PCR; TCRdb stores just in-frame clones and leaves some out. The table records some 16,000 clones, approximately 76% of them present only once. Sequenced material: stem cell memory CD4+ T cells from blood. These receptors came from a woman aged 18-29 years with type 1 diabetes.

This clone was recorded a few times. The rearrangement uses TRBV7-2 and TRBJ2-3; 7 positions agree with TRBD2. CDR3 length: 16 residues. Germline V gene data show CDR1 as SGHTA and CDR2 as FQGNSA. J gave up 0 bases and V 3 bases, and 6 bases lay outside the gene matches. The CDR3 nucleotides read TGTGCCAGCAGCTTCTTTAGCGGGTCAAGCACAGATACGCAGTATTTT. It encodes CASSFFSGSSTDTQYF.

The gene calls are TRBV7-9 and TRBJ2-5; a weak D match, TRBD2 (6 bases). This CDR3 comprises 15 residues. CDR1 and CDR2 (germline): SEHNR, FQNEAQ (reference sequence). V was pared by 5 bases and J by 4 bases, with 17 bases between. The CDR3 DNA sequence: TGTGCCAGCAGCCTAAGGGCTAGCGCGCGAGAGACCCAGTACTTC. Translated: CASSLRASARETQYF.

The chain employs TRBV5-4 and TRBJ2-1, with D tentatively TRBD2 (5 bases). The CDR3 is 15 amino acids. Germline CDR1 is SGHNT and CDR2 is YYREEE (reference sequence). The ends were cut back, 3 bases at V and 3 bases at J, with 13 bases in the middle. The CDR3 spells CASSSQLTSYNEQFF. CDR3 DNA: TGTGCCAGCAGCTCACAGTTAACTAGCTACAATGAGCAGTTCTTC.

This chain connects TRBV19 to TRBJ2-1; 9 bases fit TRBD2. Germline V gene sequence: CDR1 LNHDA, CDR2 SQIVND (reference sequence). This CDR3 has 16 amino acids. V lost 4 bases to trimming and J lost 3 bases; unmatched junction nucleotides: 7. In nucleotides, the CDR3 is TGTGCCAGTAGTAGCGGTGGACTAGCGCGCTACAATGAGCAGTTCTTC. Protein sequence: CASSSGGLARYNEQFF. Looking up the rest from reference TRBV19 and TRBJ2-1 gives the full variable domain: DGGITQSPKYLFRKEGQNVTLSCEQNLNHDAMYWYRQDPGQGLRLIYYSQIVNDFQKGDIAEGYSVSREKKESFPLTVTSAQKNPTAFYLCASSSGGLARYNEQFFGPGTRLTVL.

The genes are TRBV5-1 and TRBJ2-2; D gene uncertain. V lost 4 bases and J 4 bases, leaving 14 bases between the germline ends. Per the germline V gene, CDR1 is SGHRS and CDR2 is YFSETQ. This CDR3 is built from 15 residues. The CDR3 DNA sequence: TGCGCCAGCAGCAGTTCCGTGGTTAGCACCGGGGAGCTGTTTTTT. Translated, it gives CASSSSVVSTGELFF.

Of note for this clone: The germline gene is not matched at one end of the junction; a read error may be the cause. CDR3 DNA: TGTGCCAGCAGCTACGGGGTGGCGTCAACCCTCCCTGGGAACACCATATATTTT. This encodes CASSYGVASTLPGNTIYF. The chain employs TRBV7-9 and TRBJ1-3; D ambiguous. The germline CDR1 and CDR2 sequences are SEHNR and FQNEAQ (reference sequence). The CDR3 has 18 amino acids.

Notes on this clone: Germline is not matched at one junction end, which may reflect a read error. The chain is built from TRBV9 and TRBJ2-1, with D perhaps TRBD2 (6 bases). Germline-derived CDR1 and CDR2 are SGDLS and YYNGEE. The CDR3 has 14 residues. This CDR3 reads CASSVGPWDGSELF. In DNA form, the CDR3 reads TGTGCCAGCAGCGTAGGACCGTGGGACGGGAGTGAGCTCTTC. The variable domain in full, with the rest retrieved from reference TRBV9 and TRBJ2-1, is DSGVTQTPKHLITATGQRVTLRCSPRSGDLSVYWYQQSLDQGLQFLIQYYNGEERAKGNILERFSAQQFPDLHSELNLSSLELGDSALYFCASSVGPWDGSELFGPGTRLTVL.

Details on this clone: One end of the junction does not line up with germline, which may come from a read error. The chain carries TRBV9 and TRBJ2-5; D is possibly TRBD1 (6 bases). CDR3 length: 13 amino acids. Germline V gene data show CDR1 as SGDLS and CDR2 as YYNGEE. CDR3 amino acids: CASSVQGQEAQYF. The CDR3 DNA sequence: TGTGCCAGCAGCGTACAGGGGCAAGAGGCCCAGTACTTC.

The V call is TRBV6-5, the J call TRBJ2-7, with D maybe TRBD2 (6 bases). Trimming removed 3 bases from V and 6 bases from J, with 21 bases in between. The CDR3 runs to 16 residues. Germline values: CDR1 MNHEY, CDR2 SVGAGI. The CDR3 here is CASSYTRRARSPEQYF. Here the CDR3 DNA reads TGTGCCAGCAGTTATACCAGGAGGGCGCGGAGCCCCGAGCAGTACTTC.

V is TRBV5-1 and J is TRBJ2-1; D remains unclear. V lost 1 base and J lost 7, with 6 bases in between. CDR3 length: 12 amino acids. CDR1 is SGHRS and CDR2 is YFSETQ in the germline V gene. The CDR3 loop is CASSLILNEQFF. For the CDR3, the DNA is TGCGCCAGCAGCTTGATCTTGAATGAGCAGTTCTTC.

V and J are TRBV7-9 and TRBJ2-1; the match to TRBD2 covers 8 bases. CDR1 is SEHNR, CDR2 FQNEAQ, per germline (reference sequence). V shed 1 base and J 3 bases; nucleotides not matched to a gene: 11. The CDR3 has 18 residues. The CDR3: CASSLGVRGAGGYNEQFF. For the CDR3, the DNA is TGTGCCAGCAGCTTAGGCGTCCGTGGGGCGGGAGGCTACAATGAGCAGTTCTTC.

The chain joins TRBV19 to TRBJ2-3; the match to TRBD2 covers 8 bases. The CDR3 length is 15 residues. Losses at the gene ends were 9 bases for V and 3 bases for J; bases not matched to a gene: 11. CDR1 LNHDA and CDR2 SQIVND come from the germline V gene (reference sequence). CDR3 in DNA: TGTGCCAGCTCGCCAATAGCGGGGAGAACAGATACGCAGTATTTT. It specifies CASSPIAGRTDTQYF.

The chain has TRBV9 and TRBJ2-3, with 8 bases lining up with TRBD2. The CDR3 spans 20 residues. V lost 0 bases and J lost 1; bases outside the gene matches: 16. Germline V gives CDR1 SGDLS, CDR2 YYNGEE. CDR3 protein: CASSVGSGGQGRIGTDTQYF. CDR3 in DNA: TGTGCCAGCAGCGTAGGATCGGGAGGGCAGGGGCGCATCGGCACAGATACGCAGTATTTT.

This clone came up a few times. The chain carries TRBV4-2 and TRBJ2-1; D is perhaps TRBD2 (5 bases). Germline assignment: CDR1 LGHNA and CDR2 YNFKEQ. CDR3 length: 14 residues. V gave up 0 bases and J gave up 8 bases, with 11 bases separating them. The CDR3 DNA reads TGTGCCAGCAGCCAAGACCGCTCTAGCTATGAGCAGTTCTTC. Translation: CASSQDRSSYEQFF.

The chain employs TRBV7-9 and TRBJ1-3; 7 bases are a match to TRBD1. Trimming at V came to 4 bases and at J to 0 bases, leaving 6 bases not matched to a gene. Germline V gives CDR1 SEHNR, CDR2 FQNEAQ (reference sequence). The CDR3 loop spans 16 amino acids. The CDR3 loop reads CASSSRTGFSGNTIYF. The CDR3 coding sequence is TGTGCCAGCAGCTCCCGGACAGGCTTCTCTGGAAACACCATATATTTT. The full variable domain, completed using reference TRBV7-9 and TRBJ1-3, is DTGVSQNPRHKITKRGQNVTFRCDPISEHNRLYWYRQTLGQGPEFLTYFQNEAQLEKSRLLSDRFSAERPKGSFSTLEIQRTEQGDSAMYLCASSSRTGFSGNTIYFGEGSWLTVV.

This clone was counted a few times. The CDR3 protein is CASKFKYSPGGELFF. CDR3 DNA: TGTGCCAGCAAGTTTAAGTACTCCCCGGGGGGGGAGCTGTTTTTT. The rearrangement links TRBV2 to TRBJ2-2; a possible D gene is TRBD2 (5 bases). The CDR3 has 15 amino acids. V lost 7 bases to trimming and J lost 8 bases, with 20 bases between them. The germline V gene has CDR1 SNHLY and CDR2 FYNNEI.

This clone was seen a few times. This rearrangement joins TRBV14 to TRBJ1-2, with TRBD1 as a possible D gene (5 bases). V lost 0 bases and J 3 bases, leaving 8 bases between the germline ends. Germline loops: CDR1 SGHDN, CDR2 FVKESK. The CDR3 totals 14 residues. Written as DNA, the CDR3 is TGTGCCAGCAGCCAAGAAAGGGGCCACTATGGCTACACCTTC. Its protein product is CASSQERGHYGYTF.

The chain is built from TRBV27 and TRBJ2-7, with 8 positions matching TRBD2. The CDR3 totals 17 residues. V lost 0 bases to trimming and J lost 3 bases; unmatched junction nucleotides: 10. Germline assignment: CDR1 MNHEY and CDR2 SMNVEV (reference sequence). CDR3 coding DNA: TGTGCCAGCAGTTTATCGTTGGCTAGCGGGTTGGGCTACGAGCAGTACTTC. Amino acid sequence: CASSLSLASGLGYEQYF.

This chain links TRBV6-6 with TRBJ2-4; 9 bases are shared with TRBD1. CDR3 length equals 15 residues. V dropped 6 bases and J dropped 1; count of bases not matched to a gene: 4. The germline V gene has CDR1 MNHNY and CDR2 SVGAGI (reference sequence). In DNA, the CDR3 is TGTGCCAGCAGAGCGACAGGGGGGGCCAAAAACATTCAGTACTTC. Its protein product is CASRATGGAKNIQYF.